One sample yielded the 32 T cell receptor beta chains listed below, sequenced in a study of T cells after yellow fever vaccination. TCRdb itself ran the 5' RACE reads through MiXCR, one entry per CDR3 protein. This table has a few hundred thousand distinct CDR3 sequences, around 3.6% appearing once. Source: PBMCs, taken on the day of the yellow fever booster vaccination. All receptors derive from a man aged 18 to 29 who received the YFV17D yellow fever vaccine.

CDR3 protein: CASSRSGNNIEQYF. The DNA of the CDR3 is TGTGCCAGCAGCCGCAGCGGAAATAATATCGAGCAGTACTTC. The chain couples TRBV7-6 to TRBJ2-7, with TRBD2 as a possible D gene (5 bases). Germline CDR1 SGHVS, CDR2 FNYEAQ. The ends were cut back, 5 bases at V and 6 bases at J, with 17 bases in the middle. This CDR3 contains 14 residues.

This clonotype was detected a few times. This chain links TRBV4-1 with TRBJ2-3; TRBD1 matches at 7 bases. Germline values: CDR1 MGHRA, CDR2 YSYEKL. The CDR3 is made up of 12 amino acids. Trimming at V came to 2 bases and at J to 8 bases, leaving 1 base not matched to a gene. In DNA form, the CDR3 reads TGCGCCAGCAGCCAATCAGGGGGTACGCAGTATTTT. Translated, it gives CASSQSGGTQYF.

The gene calls are TRBV18 and TRBJ1-6, with 10 bases identical to TRBD1. The germline CDR1 and CDR2 sequences are KGHSH and LQKENI. This CDR3 comprises 13 residues. Trimming removed 5 bases from V and 12 bases from J; junction bases left unmatched: 4. The CDR3, as DNA: TGTGCCAGCTCAGAGGGACAGGGGAGACCCCTCCACTTT. The encoded protein is CASSEGQGRPLHF.

The sample holds many counts of this clonotype. The chain joins TRBV5-1 to TRBJ1-2; the match to TRBD1 covers 10 bases. V dropped 2 bases and J dropped 8; count of bases not matched to a gene: 9. Germline V gene sequence: CDR1 SGHRS, CDR2 YFSETQ. This CDR3 comprises 15 residues. The CDR3 DNA is TGCGCCAGCAGCTTCGACACCGGGACAGGGGTAGGCTACACCTTC. This sequence encodes CASSFDTGTGVGYTF.

The V call is TRBV7-2, the J call TRBJ2-5, with no clear D. The V and J ends lost 4 bases and 6 bases respectively, with 12 bases between them. This CDR3 has 13 residues. From germline, CDR1 is SGHTA and CDR2 FQGNSA. The CDR3 is CASSWEGWKTQYF. CDR3 in DNA: TGTGCCAGCAGCTGGGAAGGGTGGAAGACCCAGTACTTC.

This clonotype has a handful of counts. The gene calls are TRBV7-8 and TRBJ2-3; TRBD1 aligns across 7 bases. Germline V gene sequence: CDR1 SGHVS, CDR2 FQNEAQ. The CDR3 sequence is 17 residues long. V lost 0 bases to trimming and J lost 7 bases; unmatched junction nucleotides: 13. The chain's CDR3 is CASSLAYTRGTRNTQYF. The CDR3 DNA is TGTGCCAGCAGCTTAGCGTATACCAGGGGGACAAGGAATACGCAGTATTTT.

The CDR3 region is CASRLANGTVSYGYTF. The CDR3 DNA is TGTGCAAGTCGCTTAGCCAACGGGACAGTTAGCTATGGCTACACCTTC. The V and J genes are TRBV12-2 and TRBJ1-2; the table calls TRBD1, which could not be checked here. TRBV12-2 has pseudogene status. The CDR3 consists of 16 residues.

This clonotype was recorded at least ten times. The V call is TRBV5-6, the J call TRBJ1-1; possible D gene TRBD1, 5 bases. CDR1 and CDR2 from the germline V gene are SGHDT and YYEEEE. This CDR3 has 13 amino acids. The V gene lost 3 bases and the J gene lost 2 bases, with 8 bases spanning the gap. The CDR3 coding sequence is TGTGCCAGCAGCTCGGACACAAACACTGAAGCTTTCTTT. It encodes CASSSDTNTEAFF. The whole variable domain, remainder taken from reference TRBV5-6 and TRBJ1-1, is DAGVTQSPTHLIKTRGQQVTLRCSPKSGHDTVSWYQQALGQGPQFIFQYYEEEERQRGNFPDRFSGHQFPNYSSELNVNALLLGDSALYLCASSSDTNTEAFFGQGTRLTVV.

This clonotype has a count of ten or more. The chain carries TRBV5-4 and TRBJ2-5, with D possibly being TRBD1 or TRBD2 (6 bases each). CDR3 size: 15 residues. CDR1 is SGHNT and CDR2 is YYREEE in the germline V gene (reference sequence). The V gene lost 0 bases and the J gene lost 2 bases, with 11 bases spanning the gap. The CDR3: CASSLVGGGQETQYF. DNA for the CDR3: TGTGCCAGCAGCTTGGTGGGGGGCGGGCAAGAGACCCAGTACTTC.

Turning to this clonotype: Compared with germline, one end of the junction differs, possibly owing to a read error. This chain uses TRBV6-5 with TRBJ2-1, with unresolved D. This CDR3 is 15 amino acids long. Germline V CDR1 and CDR2: MNHEY, SVGAGI. The CDR3 is CVSSVAMIAYNEQFF. The CDR3 bases are TGTGTCAGCAGTGTCGCCATGATCGCCTACAATGAGCAGTTCTTC.

This clonotype was picked up many times. This rearrangement joins TRBV6-2 or TRBV6-3 to TRBJ1-6; no clear D. Germline assignment: CDR1 MNHEY and CDR2 SVGEGT. V gave up 2 bases and J gave up 11 bases, with 10 bases separating them. The CDR3 length is 13 residues. CDR3 in DNA: TGTGCCAGCAGTTACAGACCGAGGGCACCCCTCCACTTT. The encoded protein is CASSYRPRAPLHF.

The chain joins TRBV7-3 to TRBJ2-7, with a weak D call TRBD1 (6 bases). Between the trimmed V and J ends, which lost 3 bases and 5 bases, there was a span of 11 bases. In germline, CDR1 is SGHTA, CDR2 FQGTGA. The CDR3 consists of 13 residues. CDR3 nucleotide sequence: TGTGCCAGCAGCTTTACCAGGGGCCACGAGCAGTACTTC. Residues: CASSFTRGHEQYF. Based on the CDR3 plus reference TRBV7-3 and TRBJ2-7, the full variable domain is GAGVSQTPSNKVTEKGKYVELRCDPISGHTALYWYRQSLGQGPEFLIYFQGTGAADDSGLPNDRFFAVRPEGSVSTLKIQRTERGDSAVYLCASSFTRGHEQYFGPGTRLTVT.

At least ten counts were recorded for this clonotype. The rearrangement joins TRBV4-2 to TRBJ2-7; 11 bases align to TRBD2. After removal of 2 bases from V and 3 bases from J, the junction contained 6 bases not matched to a gene. The CDR3 loop spans 16 amino acids. Germline CDR1 is LGHNA and CDR2 is YNFKEQ. CDR3 DNA sequence: TGTGCCAGCAGCCAAATCACCGGGACTAGCGGCTACGAGCAGTACTTC. Amino acids: CASSQITGTSGYEQYF.

This clonotype was counted many times. The chain links TRBV5-4 to TRBJ2-2; no reliable D call. The V gene's germline CDR1 is SGHNT and CDR2 YYREEE (reference sequence). V lost 0 bases to trimming and J lost 4 bases, with 16 bases between them. The CDR3 is 17 residues long. CDR3 protein: CASSLALGGVGTGELFF. CDR3 sequence (DNA): TGTGCCAGCAGCTTGGCCCTCGGCGGCGTAGGCACCGGGGAGCTGTTTTTT.

In this sample, this clonotype turned up many times. The chain uses TRBV5-8 and TRBJ2-1; unclear D gene. This CDR3 has 12 residues. V was pared by 4 bases and J by 8 bases, with 10 bases between. Germline values: CDR1 SGHTS, CDR2 YDEGEE. CDR3 protein: CASSPSGDEQFF. The CDR3 coding sequence is TGTGCCAGCAGCCCGTCGGGTGATGAGCAGTTCTTC.

This chain uses TRBV29-1 with TRBJ1-1; 8 bases fit TRBD1. Germline-derived CDR1 and CDR2 are SQVTM and ANQGSEA. CDR3 size: 14 residues. Germline trimming cut 5 bases from V and 5 bases from J; bases unmatched to any gene: 10. The CDR3 protein is CSVIGANRGTEAFF. The DNA of the CDR3 is TGCAGCGTTATAGGGGCGAACAGGGGGACTGAAGCTTTCTTT.

This clonotype was found a few times. V is TRBV5-1 and J is TRBJ2-2; 9 bases are shared with TRBD1. There are 15 residues in the CDR3. With 2 bases clipped from V and 5 bases from J, the junction kept 4 bases outside the gene matches. CDR1 and CDR2 (germline): SGHRS, YFSETQ. CDR3 DNA sequence: TGCGCCAGCAGCTTTTCGACAGGGGGAACCGGGGAGCTGTTTTTT. Residues: CASSFSTGGTGELFF.

There are many counts of this clonotype. The rearrangement links TRBV24-1 to TRBJ2-6; D remains ambiguous. The CDR3 has 15 residues. Between the trimmed V and J ends, which lost 6 bases and 0 bases, there was a span of 8 bases. Looked up from germline, CDR1 is KGHDR and CDR2 is SFDVKD. The CDR3 reads CATSHYSSGANVLTF. As DNA, the CDR3 is TGTGCCACCAGTCACTACAGCTCTGGGGCCAACGTCCTGACTTTC.

This clonotype turned up a few times. The chain combines TRBV11-2 with TRBJ2-1, with unresolved D. Per the germline V gene, CDR1 is SGHAT and CDR2 is FQNNGV. V lost 2 bases to trimming and J lost 5 bases, with 16 bases between them. The length of the CDR3 is 16 residues. The CDR3 protein is CASSLPPSRGDNEQFF. The CDR3 coding sequence is TGTGCCAGCAGCTTACCCCCCTCGCGCGGCGACAATGAGCAGTTCTTC. Full variable domain (rest looked up from reference TRBV11-2 and TRBJ2-1): EAGVAQSPRYKIIEKRQSVAFWCNPISGHATLYWYQQILGQGPKLLIQFQNNGVVDDSQLPKDRFSAERLKGVDSTLKIQPAKLEDSAVYLCASSLPPSRGDNEQFFGPGTRLTVL.

This clonotype was seen many times. The genes are TRBV7-9 and TRBJ1-1, with D hard to call. Germline CDR1 SEHNR, CDR2 FQNEAQ (reference sequence). Deletions cut 1 base from V and 4 bases from J, with 10 bases between. The CDR3 loop spans 14 amino acids. CDR3 residues: CASSLDPDGTEAFF. In nucleotides, the CDR3 is TGTGCCAGCAGCTTAGACCCGGATGGCACTGAAGCTTTCTTT.

Details on this clonotype: The missing conserved phenylalanine or tryptophan at the end of this CDR3 makes a read error likely. The gene calls are TRBV12-3 or TRBV12-4 and TRBJ1-1; D gene unclear. The V gene lost 6 bases and the J gene lost 2 bases, with 4 bases spanning the gap. This CDR3 has 11 amino acids. This CDR3 is CASRSNTEAFC. DNA for the CDR3: TGTGCCAGCAGGTCAAACACTGAAGCTTTCTGT.

Ten or more counts support this clonotype. V is TRBV4-3 and J is TRBJ2-4; 8 nucleotides line up with TRBD1. The germline gives CDR1 LGHNA, CDR2 YSLEER. V was clipped by 3 bases and J by 6 bases; unmatched bases: 4. This CDR3 spans 14 amino acids. CDR3 region: CASSQDGQGNIQYF. The DNA of the CDR3 is TGCGCCAGCAGCCAGGACGGACAGGGAAACATTCAGTACTTC.

The chain recombines TRBV7-7 with TRBJ2-7, with a weak D call TRBD2 (5 bases). There are 14 residues in the CDR3. Germline assignment: CDR1 SSHAT and CDR2 FNYEAQ (reference sequence). V lost 2 bases, J lost 5 bases, and 13 bases lay in between. The DNA for the CDR3 is TGTGCCAGCAGCTTAATGCCAGCGGTGGACGAGCAGTACTTC. Translation gives CASSLMPAVDEQYF. Together with reference TRBV7-7 and TRBJ2-7, the CDR3 gives the full variable domain: GAGVSQSPRYKVTKRGQDVTLRCDPISSHATLYWYQQALGQGPEFLTYFNYEAQPDKSGLPSDRFSAERPEGSISTLTIQRTEQRDSAMYRCASSLMPAVDEQYFGPGTRLTVT.

A few counts support this clonotype. For the CDR3, the DNA is TGCGCCAGCAGCTTGGCCCCCCGGACAGAAGAGACCCAGTACTTC. Its translation is CASSLAPRTEETQYF. The rearrangement uses TRBV5-1 and TRBJ2-5, with a weak D call TRBD1 (6 bases). The CDR3 sequence is 15 residues long. Deletions cut 0 bases from V and 3 bases from J, with 12 bases between. Germline V gene sequence: CDR1 SGHRS, CDR2 YFSETQ.

This clonotype was found a few times. The J gene is TRBJ2-7, the V gene TRBV5-1; no clear D gene. The CDR3 consists of 11 residues. V shed 0 bases and J shed 6 bases, with 4 bases lying between them. CDR1 and CDR2 (germline): SGHRS, YFSETQ. Here the CDR3 DNA reads TGCGCCAGCAGCTTGGTTAGCGAGCAGTACTTC. As protein: CASSLVSEQYF.

There are a few counts of this clonotype. V usage is TRBV5-6 and J usage is TRBJ2-7; D is uncertain. The CDR3 has 12 residues. Germline CDR1 and CDR2: SGHDT and YYEEEE. Trimming pared 0 bases from V and 4 bases from J, leaving 5 bases between. CDR3 protein: CASSLDDYEQYF. The CDR3 coding sequence is TGTGCCAGCAGCTTGGACGATTACGAGCAGTACTTC.

In its sample, this clonotype was seen many times. A junction end diverges from the germline sequence, so it may reflect a read error. This chain connects TRBV7-7 to TRBJ2-5, with a weak D call TRBD1 (6 bases). Looked up from germline, CDR1 is SSHAT and CDR2 is FNYEAQ (reference sequence). This CDR3 is built from 15 residues. CDR3 in DNA: TGTGCTAGCAGTCCAACTTACAGGGAAGGGGAGACCCAGTACTTC. It encodes CASSPTYREGETQYF. The full variable domain, rest sourced from reference TRBV7-7 and TRBJ2-5, is GAGVSQSPRYKVTKRGQDVTLRCDPISSHATLYWYQQALGQGPEFLTYFNYEAQPDKSGLPSDRFSAERPEGSISTLTIQRTEQRDSAMYRCASSPTYREGETQYFGPGTRLLVL.

In this sample, this clonotype turned up a few times. The gene calls are TRBV7-9 and TRBJ1-4; no clear D gene. V gave up 7 bases and J gave up 10 bases, with 13 bases separating them. CDR3 length equals 12 residues. Germline lookup yields CDR1 SEHNR and CDR2 FQNEAQ (reference sequence). The CDR3 coding sequence is TGTGCCAGCAACCGGGATACGGGAAAACTGTTTTTT. It yields the protein CASNRDTGKLFF.

Note on this clonotype: Because the CDR3's place on the DNA is in doubt, the DNA is left out and the CDR3 is given as listed by TCRdb. Here the CDR3 reads CASSFLAGELNTEAFF. The V and J genes are TRBV27 and TRBJ1-1; the table's D call TRBD1 went unverified against the DNA. CDR1 and CDR2 from the germline V gene are MNHEY and SMNVEV (reference sequence). The CDR3 spans 16 amino acids, including both terminal residues.

This clonotype was counted many times. The CDR3 region is CASSLYRGSETQYF. The CDR3, as DNA: TGTGCCAGCTCACTCTACAGGGGTTCGGAGACCCAGTACTTC. This chain links TRBV18 with TRBJ2-5; TRBD1 matches at 7 bases. This CDR3 comprises 14 residues. J lost 5 bases, V lost 4 bases, and 7 bases had no gene match. CDR1 and CDR2 (germline): KGHSH, LQKENI.

This clonotype has only a few counts. This chain uses TRBV7-2 with TRBJ1-5; perhaps TRBD1 as D (5 bases). CDR1 and CDR2 from the germline V gene are SGHTA and FQGNSA. This CDR3 region has 14 residues. The germline V and J ends were trimmed by 5 bases and 9 bases, with 17 bases remaining between them. CDR3 nucleotides: TGTGCCAGCAGCGAGGAGGGGACCCGAAGGCCCCAGCATTTT. It is translated as CASSEEGTRRPQHF.

This clonotype occurred many times. The chain recombines TRBV7-6 with TRBJ1-4, with TRBD1 identical over 9 bases. Trimming cost V 1 base and J 7 bases; bases outside gene matches: 4. This CDR3 is 15 amino acids long. Germline assignment: CDR1 SGHVS and CDR2 FNYEAQ. CDR3 DNA: TGTGCCAGCAGCTTAGAGGGACAGGGACGTGAAAAACTGTTTTTT. This codes for CASSLEGQGREKLFF. Based on the CDR3 plus reference TRBV7-6 and TRBJ1-4, the full variable domain is GAGVSQSPRYKVTKRGQDVALRCDPISGHVSLYWYRQALGQGPEFLTYFNYEAQQDKSGLPNDRFSAERPEGSISTLTIQRTEQRDSAMYRCASSLEGQGREKLFFGSGTQLSVL.